What follows is one TCR beta chain and its context. Its matching antigen is unknown. This record belongs to a study of vaccination and CD4 T cells after COVID-19. Study details: Overlapping SARS-CoV-2, HCoV-NL63, HCoV-OC43 and HCoV-229E spike peptides were used to stimulate cells.

The germline gives CDR1 GTSNPN, CDR2 SVGIG (reference sequence). The CDR3 runs 15 residues. The V end was cut by 1 base, the J end by 2 bases, with 12 bases between. Sequence data for DNA of cultured CD4+ T cells were generated by the Oncomine TCR Beta short-read assay. Each CDR3 protein is one row after TCRdb ran MiXCR on the PCR reads. Altogether 6,600 or so distinct CDR3 sequences are present, roughly 28% being singletons, with the ten largest covering approximately 31%. Specified treatment: approximately nine-day PBMC culture with coronavirus spike peptide pools or control peptides (ViraFEST assay). The unexposed donor's CD4+ T cells were collected before the COVID-19 pandemic (2011-2018).

The chain employs TRBV30 and TRBJ2-1; maybe TRBD1 (6 bases). Sequencing used CD4+ T cells from blood, cultured in vitro. This TCR was sampled from a human donor in good health. The CDR3 DNA reads TGTGCCTGGAGTGAGGGGGATAGAGCCTACAATGAGCAGTTCTTC. Translated, it gives CAWSEGDRAYNEQFF.